This record looks at one TCR beta chain sequence and its context. This clone appeared a few times. Its antigen is still unknown. One base away there is no much larger clone; base qualities are not given. Taken from the germline V gene (reference sequence), the CDR1 and CDR2 loops are GTSNPN and SVGIG. The CDR3 goes from the cysteine to the phenylalanine over 13 residues. The only DNA kept is the CDR3, 39 bases in frame from the first base. The germline ends are 12 bases apart after V is trimmed by 0 bases and J by 6 bases. Genomic DNA was isolated using the Qiagen DNeasy kit from unsorted PBMCs as well as from negatively selected CD4+ and CD8+ fractions. TCR beta CDR3 regions were subjected to amplification by immunoSEQ multiplex PCR with primers that anneal to V and J segments. A synthetic immune receptor repertoire was used to minimize amplification bias, and any residual bias was removed computationally once sequencing was done. Per the original workflow: Repertoire diversity was quantified as the Shannon entropy index using custom Python scripts. The unsorted, CD4+ and CD8+ repertoires were each analyzed separately, with the exception of combined analyses, where CD4+ and CD8+ sequences were merged in silico. A clone was considered expanded if an increase in frequency of at least 2-fold after treatment relative to C1D1 was found, and a pseudocount of 0.5 was applied to clones undetected at baseline. Clones with 0 or 1 copy at C1D1 were classified as singleton clones, and clones with 2 or more copies were classified as non-singleton clones. By matching protein sequences in sorted samples from the same patient, clones expanded in unsorted samples were annotated as CD4+, CD8+ or unknown. Wilcoxon tests on paired samples were used to test changes in diversity from C1D1 to C4D1. The source is immuneACCESS, and TCRdb retained only in-frame sequences with V and J called. Part of the clones is not carried over; for the studies checked, unresolved V genes explain less than half of this, and the remainder is unexplained. D and trimming come from the DNA, and the V and J calls and clone size come from that table. The sample contains over 25,000 clones, about 71% of them found a single time. 3% to 4% of the sample rests with the top ten.

This entry comes from a study of PD-1 blockade in classical Hodgkin lymphoma (TCRdb year 2020). The study in broad terms: Nivolumab dosing was 3 mg/kg intravenously every 2 weeks, continuing until either disease progression or unacceptable toxicity. A peripheral blood immune signature of response to PD-1 blockade in classical Hodgkin lymphoma was defined using TCR beta sequencing and CyTOF.

The sample's time point label is to be understood as: cycle 2 day 1 (C2D1) of nivolumab. All trial patients had relapsed after autologous stem cell transplantation, with cohorts A, B and C differing in prior brentuximab vedotin exposure. The trial cohort was composed of about 60 patients with relapsed/refractory classical Hodgkin lymphoma, for whom complete response, partial response or progressive disease was recorded as best overall response. In the multi-cohort phase II CheckMate 205 trial, trial patients received single-agent nivolumab. An independent review committee assessed best overall response using the 2007 International Working Group response criteria. Trial PBMCs were collected immediately before nivolumab initiation (C1D1) and during therapy at cycle 2 day 1 and cycle 4 day 1. After peripheral blood was drawn into 8 mL Vacutainer Cell Preparation Tubes, PBMCs were isolated by centrifugation and then cryopreserved.

What the work shows at the level of the full study, not this receptor alone: Trial patients achieving complete response had baseline diversity similar to newly diagnosed patients, whereas partial responders and progressors had significantly lower diversity. Baseline TCR diversity was reported to be lower in newly diagnosed patients than in healthy donors and to be lower still in relapsed/refractory patients. Lower diversity was observed in patients in whom nivolumab was started less than 1 year after ASCT, and these patients were excluded from later analyses so that confounding by immune reconstitution would be avoided. By C4D1, a significant rise was seen in CD4+ TCR diversity but not in CD8+ TCR diversity (p=0.0027 vs p=0.16), and the rise was most apparent among complete responders (p=0.02). Only a single clinical trial cohort was studied, and what caused the repertoire differences, possibly disease activity or prior therapy, remained undefined.

The receptor's source is a human donor with classical Hodgkin lymphoma. This receptor chain uses TRBV30 and TRBJ2-7, with the D gene too uncertain to name. The sequencing used peripheral blood mononuclear cells (PBMCs), collected before the second cycle of nivolumab. The DNA is as follows: TGTGCCTGGAGTGTTCTGAGCAACGCCGAGCAGTACTTC. Its translation reads: CAWSVLSNAEQYF.